This TCR beta chain was obtained from a study of OX40 agonist ivuxolimab in advanced cancers. At the level of the study: Of mixed ages from about 23 to 90 and averaging about 60 years, the group was around 78% male.

Study-wide results and limits: Dose levels from 0.1 to 3.0 mg/kg saw CD4+ and CD8+ blood T cells expand clonally by week 6.

Sequenced by immunoSEQ multiplex PCR; TCRdb stores in-frame clones only, minus some. Here the sample spans tens of thousands of clones, approximately 91% being singletons. V was clipped by 4 bases and J by 10 bases, with 14 bases between them. The CDR3 is made up of 13 amino acids. CDR1 is SGHTA, CDR2 FQGNSA, per germline. This clone was counted between two and nine times. Its specificity is not known. The specimen comprised CD4+ or CD8+ T cells sorted from blood, sampled in a trial of the OX40 agonist ivuxolimab. The rearrangement uses TRBV7-2 and TRBJ1-5; D gene ambiguous. The TCR originated in an adult with an advanced solid tumor such as melanoma, head and neck, liver or kidney cancer. CDR3 sequence reads: CASSSGVDDPQHF. In nucleotides, the CDR3 is TGTGCCAGCAGCTCGGGTGTAGACGATCCCCAGCATTTT.